This TCR beta chain is from a study of post-analysis software for immune sequencing data. V lost 6 bases, J lost 7 bases, and 11 bases lay in between. Germline V gives CDR1 DFQATT, CDR2 SNEGSKA (reference sequence). The CDR3 runs 11 residues. This clonotype has just a few counts. Antigen specificity is unknown. Study-level findings and limits: Diversity measured as normalized Chao1 was significantly lower in multiple sclerosis patients than in controls. Controls had lower frequencies than patients of a handful of TRBV segments, which included TRBV5-6, TRBV5-1 and TRBV20-1.

Unique-molecular-identifier-tagged TCR beta cDNA libraries were used. TCRdb reanalysed the PCR reads using MiXCR and keeps one entry per CDR3 protein. The table records about 430,000 distinct CDR3 sequences, 39% of them present only once. The origin of this receptor is a girl aged 2-10 years with multiple sclerosis. V gene TRBV20-1 combines with J gene TRBJ2-3; D is unresolved. The sequenced sample was blood. CDR3 loop: CSATPTYTQYF. DNA of the CDR3: TGCAGTGCAACCCCCACGTATACGCAGTATTTT.